Below, 2 T cell receptor beta chains from the same sample are listed, as sequenced in a study of B cell selection in AIRE deficiency. Only in-frame clones appear in the TCRdb table, and some are missing; sequencing was by immunoSEQ multiplex PCR. The repertoire has about 14,000 clones, about 93% of them found once; the top ten carry roughly 1%. Regulatory T cells were sorted as CD4+CD25hiCD127low/negative. The sequenced sample was Tregs sorted from PBMCs. The receptor source for this set is a human donor with AIRE deficiency.

In DNA form, the CDR3 reads TGTGCTGCGGCGGGAACAGGCTCCCCAGGGACCCAGTACTTC. Protein sequence: CAAAGTGSPGTQYF. J is TRBJ2-5 and V is TRBV6-5; TRBD2 might be the D (6 bases). This CDR3 has 14 amino acids. Looked up from germline, CDR1 is MNHEY and CDR2 is SVGAGI.

This chain connects TRBV6-6 to TRBJ1-5; no clear D. Germline values: CDR1 MNHNY, CDR2 SVGAGI (reference sequence). CDR3 length: 16 amino acids. Trimming shortened V by 7 bases and J by 9 bases, and 25 bases separated the two germline ends. The CDR3 spells CASKTGKGVKSRPQHF. The CDR3 coding sequence is TGTGCCAGCAAGACGGGGAAGGGTGTCAAATCTCGGCCCCAGCATTTT.